Following are 22 T cell receptor beta chains from one sample sequenced in a study of breast tumors, draining lymph nodes, adjacent tissues. TCRdb used MiXCR to reprocess the multiplex PCR reads, holding one entry per CDR3 protein. The table includes 100,000 to 150,000 distinct CDR3 sequences, approximately 20% detected once. The lymph nodes were axillary draining lymph nodes from breast cancer patients. Sequencing input: axillary lymph node tissue. The source is a female donor with breast cancer. Some clones in this sample may be carry-over from other donors' samples.

Regarding this clonotype: A much larger clone differs from this one at a single base, so this may be a read error. This chain connects TRBV5-1 to TRBJ2-2, with D perhaps TRBD2 (5 bases). Per the germline V gene, CDR1 is SGHRS and CDR2 is YFSETQ. This CDR3 is built from 15 residues. This CDR3 reads CASSSVASNTGELSF. The DNA of the CDR3 is TGCGCCAGCAGCTCCGTAGCATCTAACACCGGGGAGCTGTCTTTT.

This clonotype was found many times. The chain links TRBV5-4 to TRBJ2-1, with 8 bases fitting TRBD2. This CDR3 has 14 amino acids. The trim removed 5 bases at V and 6 bases at J, leaving 7 bases unmatched. Germline V gene lookup returns CDR1 SGHNT and CDR2 YYREEE (reference sequence). The CDR3 reads CASSQPGGVNEQFF. CDR3 sequence (DNA): TGTGCCAGCAGTCAACCCGGGGGGGTCAATGAGCAGTTCTTC.

Of note for this clonotype: The final CDR3 position lacks the conserved phenylalanine or tryptophan, pointing to a likely read error. This chain uses TRBV20-1 with TRBJ2-1; the match to TRBD2 covers 10 bases. V was pared by 4 bases and J by 7 bases, with 10 bases of the junction left unmatched. From germline, CDR1 is DFQATT and CDR2 SNEGSKA (reference sequence). The CDR3 totals 15 residues. The CDR3 here is CSATNLAGGSNEQFL. In nucleotides, the CDR3 is TGCAGTGCTACCAATTTAGCGGGAGGTTCAAATGAGCAGTTCCTC.

To note about this clonotype: This may be a read error, as it is one base from a much larger clone. This chain connects TRBV29-1 to TRBJ2-3, with 12 bases lining up with TRBD2. With V trimmed by 6 bases and J by 6 bases, 7 bases remained unmatched. The CDR3 runs to 14 residues. Germline CDR1 SQVTM, CDR2 ANQGSEA. The CDR3 bases are TGCAGCGTCGCGACTAGCGGGGGCAGCGATACGCAGTATTTT. The encoded protein is CSVATSGGSDTQYF.

This clonotype was seen ten or more times. The chain carries TRBV20-1 and TRBJ2-1, with D unresolved. CDR3 length: 13 amino acids. Looked up from germline, CDR1 is DFQATT and CDR2 is SNEGSKA (reference sequence). V gave up 4 bases and J gave up 4 bases, with 11 bases separating them. The CDR3 region has the DNA TGCAGTGCTAAGGACCTCGTTTACAATGAGCAGTTCTTC. Encoded protein: CSAKDLVYNEQFF.

The chain has TRBV6-1 and TRBJ1-3; 7 positions match TRBD1. Trimming removed 6 bases from V and 0 bases from J; junction bases left unmatched: 5. The CDR3 is made up of 15 amino acids. Germline CDR1 reads MNHNS; CDR2 reads SASEGT. This chain's CDR3 is CASRARQGSGNTIYF. The CDR3, as DNA: TGTGCCAGCAGAGCACGACAGGGCTCTGGAAACACCATATATTTT.

This clonotype was seen ten or more times. The CDR3 nucleotides read TGTGCCAGCAGCTCACAGGGCACCGGGGAGCTGTTTTTT. This gives the protein CASSSQGTGELFF. The chain carries TRBV7-3 and TRBJ2-2; possible D gene TRBD1, 6 bases. The CDR3 runs to 13 residues. Trimming removed 4 bases from V and 4 bases from J, with 7 bases in between. Germline V gives CDR1 SGHTA, CDR2 FQGTGA.

This clonotype was observed many times. The V gene is TRBV19, the J gene TRBJ1-5; no reliable D call. This CDR3 spans 15 amino acids. CDR1 and CDR2 (germline): LNHDA, SQIVND (reference sequence). Trimming removed 2 bases from V and 0 bases from J, with 8 bases in between. CDR3 DNA: TGTGCCAGTAGTATATGGGGTTTTAGCAATCAGCCCCAGCATTTT. Residues: CASSIWGFSNQPQHF.

This clonotype was recorded only once. Being one base from a much bigger clone, this may be a read error. The genes are TRBV30 and TRBJ2-7; the D is unclear. The CDR3 is 11 amino acids. CDR1 and CDR2 from the germline V gene are GTSNPN and SVGIG (reference sequence). Between the trimmed V and J ends, which lost 4 bases and 6 bases, there was a span of 10 bases. CDR3 residues: CAWKYAPEQYF. CDR3 nucleotide sequence: TGTGCCTGGAAGTACGCCCCCGAGCAGTACTTC.

Note on this clonotype: One base away lies a much larger clone, so this may be a sequencing read error. CDR3 DNA: TGCGCCAGCGTATCCGGACTAGCGGGATCCTACAGTGAGCAGTTCTTC. The encoded protein is CASVSGLAGSYSEQFF. The gene calls are TRBV5-1 and TRBJ2-1; 12 bases match TRBD2. CDR1 and CDR2 from the germline V gene are SGHRS and YFSETQ. The CDR3 extends over 16 amino acids.

For this clonotype: This sequence may be a read error, since a much larger clone differs from it by one base. Lacking the conserved final phenylalanine or tryptophan, this CDR3 likely reflects a read error. V is TRBV6-2 or TRBV6-3 and J is TRBJ2-3; 10 bases align to TRBD1. The CDR3 contains 15 residues. Trimming removed 5 bases from V and 3 bases from J; junction bases left unmatched: 5. In germline, CDR1 is MNHEY, CDR2 SVGEGT. In nucleotides, the CDR3 is TGTGCCAGCAGTCCTCGGACAGGGGGGACAGATACGCAGTATCTT. Residues: CASSPRTGGTDTQYL.

The table lists this clonotype with a few counts. Its ends do not fully match the called genes, so a read error is possible. The chain couples TRBV16 to TRBJ2-3; 8 nucleotides line up with TRBD1. The CDR3 length is 15 residues. Germline V CDR1 and CDR2: KGHSY, FQNENV. The CDR3 loop is CASRQGQGVADTQYF. CDR3 nucleotides: TGTGCCAGCCGCCAAGGACAGGGAGTGGCAGATACGCAGTATTTT.

In regard to this clonotype: A much larger clone is a single base away; this may be a read error. The chain has TRBV4-1 and TRBJ1-2, with D possibly being TRBD1 (5 bases). Germline V gene data show CDR1 as MGHRA and CDR2 as YSYEKL. Trimming shortened V by 1 base and J by 6 bases, and 15 bases separated the two germline ends. This CDR3 has 15 amino acids. CDR3 protein: CASSQGGASFNGYTF. The DNA for the CDR3 is TGCGCCAGCAGCCAAGGGGGCGCTAGTTTCAATGGCTACACCTTC.

Ten or more counts support this clonotype. The V call is TRBV6-5, the J call TRBJ2-7; 8 nucleotides match TRBD2. This CDR3 spans 15 amino acids. Germline CDR1 is MNHEY and CDR2 is SVGAGI. With V trimmed by 7 bases and J by 5 bases, 13 bases remained unmatched. DNA for the CDR3: TGTGCCAGCACGCCAAAGGCGGGAGGAAAAAACGAGCAGTACTTC. Its protein is CASTPKAGGKNEQYF.

Of note for this clonotype: It may be a read error: a sequence one base away is much more abundant. V gene TRBV14 combines with J gene TRBJ2-7; D not resolved. The CDR3 spans 13 residues. The germline V gene has CDR1 SGHDN and CDR2 FVKESK. The CDR3 loop is CASSELGSYKQYF. The CDR3 coding sequence is TGTGCCAGCAGTGAGCTGGGGTCCTACAAGCAGTACTTC.

This clonotype appeared many times. The chain combines TRBV28 with TRBJ2-7, with TRBD1 matching 9 bases. Germline-derived CDR1 and CDR2 are MDHEN and SYDVKM. After removal of 5 bases from V and 4 bases from J, the junction contained 6 bases not matched to a gene. The CDR3 contains 14 residues. The CDR3 DNA is TGTGCCAGCAGTCCACAGGGGGCAGGGTACGAGCAGTACTTC. Protein: CASSPQGAGYEQYF.

This clonotype turned up a few times. The J gene is TRBJ2-5, the V gene TRBV5-1; TRBD2 matches 7 bases. The CDR3 is 16 residues long. Germline V gene data show CDR1 as SGHRS and CDR2 as YFSETQ. V lost 2 bases to trimming and J lost 5 bases; unmatched junction nucleotides: 12. CDR3 protein: CASSFSSGNLGETQYF. The CDR3 bases are TGCGCCAGCAGCTTTTCGAGCGGGAACCTGGGGGAGACCCAGTACTTC.

This clonotype was seen at least ten times. This chain joins TRBV11-1 and TRBJ2-3; 8 bases are a match to TRBD1. The CDR3 totals 16 residues. Germline V CDR1 and CDR2: SGHAT, FQDESV (reference sequence). V lost 3 bases to trimming and J lost 1 base; unmatched junction nucleotides: 6. The CDR3 sequence: CASSFGRGQGTDTQYF. The CDR3 nucleotides are TGTGCCAGCAGCTTTGGTAGGGGACAGGGCACAGATACGCAGTATTTT.

This rearrangement joins TRBV18 to TRBJ2-6, with D unresolved. With 6 bases removed from V and 5 bases from J, the gap between germline ends came to 11 bases. This CDR3 is 14 amino acids long. The germline CDR1 and CDR2 sequences are KGHSH and LQKENI. CDR3 nucleotides: TGTGCCAGCTCGCCCAATTCGAGGGCCAACGTCCTGACTTTC. Translation gives CASSPNSRANVLTF.

This clonotype has a count of ten or more. The genes are TRBV6-6 and TRBJ2-7; TRBD2 agrees at 11 bases. J was trimmed by 6 bases and V by 5 bases; bases with no gene match: 3. This CDR3 is 13 amino acids long. CDR1 and CDR2 from the germline V gene are MNHNY and SVGAGI (reference sequence). CDR3 sequence reads: CASSLAGGVEQYF. Written as DNA, the CDR3 is TGTGCCAGCAGTCTAGCGGGAGGAGTCGAGCAGTACTTC.

This rearrangement joins TRBV19 to TRBJ1-5; the D gene is possibly TRBD1 (6 bases). The germline V and J ends were trimmed by 5 bases and 5 bases, with 19 bases remaining between them. Germline loops: CDR1 LNHDA, CDR2 SQIVND (reference sequence). CDR3 length: 16 residues. The CDR3 bases are TGTGCCAGTAGTCGCCGGGACACAGGAAGGGATCAGCCCCAGCATTTT. Residues: CASSRRDTGRDQPQHF.

This clonotype was seen at least ten times. This sequence joins TRBV27 and TRBJ1-5; possible D gene TRBD1, 5 bases. Trimming shortened V by 6 bases and J by 0 bases, and 9 bases separated the two germline ends. This CDR3 spans 14 amino acids. Germline V gives CDR1 MNHEY, CDR2 SMNVEV (reference sequence). CDR3 region: CASSTGYSNQPQHF. The CDR3 nucleotides are TGTGCCAGCAGCACAGGATATAGCAATCAGCCCCAGCATTTT.